Listed below are T cell receptor beta chains from one sample, sequenced in a study of blood T cell repertoires in COVID-19. TCRdb keeps only in-frame clones here, not all; method: immunoSEQ multiplex PCR. The data show around 140,000 clones, about 86% seen once. The sample was PBMCs or T cells enriched from blood (not recorded which). These receptors were obtained from a man aged 35 to 55 with acute COVID-19. CDR3s include the opening cysteine and the closing phenylalanine or tryptophan. A D gene is named only where the DNA matches it firmly. Rows give clone size only sometimes, using once, few, many, or a class for an expanded clone.

v_gene	len	d_gene	j_gene	abundance	CDR3aa	CDR3nt
TRBV27	14	-	TRBJ2-5	-	CASRILTAPQTQYF	TGTGCCAGCCGGATTCTCACAGCCCCTCAAACCCAGTACTTC
TRBV27	11	-	TRBJ1-2	-	CASRGGWGYTF	TGTGCCAGCAGGGGGGGGTGGGGCTACACCTTC
TRBV7-3	13	-	TRBJ2-7	-	CASSLNRAYEQYF	TGTGCCAGCAGCTTAAACAGGGCCTACGAGCAGTACTTC
TRBV5-1	17	-	TRBJ1-3	-	CASSLGTDSHSGNTIYF	TGCGCCAGCAGCTTGGGGACGGACTCTCACTCTGGAAACACCATATATTTT
TRBV29-1	13	-	TRBJ1-2	-	CSVPRGGNYGYTF	TGCAGCGTTCCCCGTGGGGGGAACTATGGCTACACCTTC
TRBV20-1	11	-	TRBJ1-2	-	CSALNNYGYTF	TGCAGTGCCCTAAATAATTATGGCTACACCTTC
TRBV7-2	16	TRBD2	TRBJ2-3	-	CASSLVSGGRSDTQYF	TGTGCCAGCAGCTTAGTATCGGGAGGGAGGTCAGATACGCAGTATTTT
TRBV28	13	-	TRBJ1-3	few	CASRAQIGNTIYF	TGTGCCAGCCGAGCACAGATTGGAAACACCATATATTTT
TRBV24-1	14	-	TRBJ1-1	-	CATQEGSGVLGAFF	TGTGCCACCCAGGAGGGGTCGGGGGTCTTAGGAGCTTTCTTT
TRBV28	17	-	TRBJ2-5	-	CASSLSRTTGIQETQYF	TGTGCCAGCAGTTTATCCCGAACTACAGGGATACAAGAGACCCAGTACTTC
TRBV9	14	-	TRBJ2-1	-	CASSVQQANNEQFF	TGTGCCAGCAGCGTCCAACAGGCTAACAATGAGCAGTTCTTC
TRBV7-3	13	-	TRBJ1-1	-	CASRLTGNTEAFF	TGTGCCAGCAGACTAACAGGGAACACTGAAGCTTTCTTT
TRBV10-3	12	TRBD1	TRBJ2-7	-	CAISEGDSEQYF	TGTGCCATCAGTGAGGGGGACAGTGAGCAGTACTTC
TRBV27	15	TRBD1	TRBJ2-1	-	CASSYVQGSYNEQFF	TGTGCCAGCAGTTACGTACAGGGGTCCTACAATGAGCAGTTCTTC
TRBV5-3	16	TRBD2	TRBJ2-1	-	CARSLGTSGVDNEQFF	TGTGCCAGAAGCCTAGGGACTAGCGGGGTGGACAATGAGCAGTTCTTC
TRBV10-3	14	-	TRBJ2-3	-	CAIRAGLSTDTQYF	TGTGCCATCAGGGCAGGTCTGAGCACAGATACGCAGTATTTT
TRBV2	13	-	TRBJ1-1	-	CASSGALRTEAFF	TGTGCCAGCAGTGGGGCCTTGCGCACTGAAGCTTTCTTT
TRBV5-1	15	TRBD1	TRBJ2-3	-	CASTTDRALPDTQYF	TGCGCCAGCACCACAGACAGGGCTCTCCCAGATACGCAGTATTTT
TRBV19	15	TRBD1	TRBJ2-7	-	CASSTSRDSPYEQYF	TGTGCCAGTAGTACATCCCGGGACAGTCCCTACGAGCAGTACTTC
TRBV7-9	15	TRBD2	TRBJ2-5	-	CASSLFSGGGETQYF	TGTGCCAGCAGCTTATTTAGCGGGGGAGGAGAGACCCAGTACTTC